The sequence of this T cell receptor beta chain was determined in a study of blood T cell repertoires in COVID-19. Authors' analysis steps: Researchers report that nucleated cell counts were estimated from reference gene primer amplification. TCRdb keeps only in-frame clones here, not all; method: immunoSEQ multiplex PCR. V and J calls and clone size are as listed in that table; D and trimming were resolved from the DNA. The data hold about 110,000 clones, with around 80% observed a single time. V shed 3 bases, J shed 2 bases, and the junction held 8 bases outside the gene matches. The CDR3 length is 16 residues. CDR1 and CDR2 (germline): MGHDK, SYGVNS.

Sequencing input: peripheral blood. The TCR sequence derives from a human donor in a cohort sampled during active or convalescent COVID-19. The V gene is TRBV25-1, the J gene TRBJ2-7, with 9 nucleotides matching TRBD1. The DNA of the CDR3 is TGTGCCAGCAGTGACTCACAGGGGGCGCGAACCTACGAGCAGTACTTC. It specifies CASSDSQGARTYEQYF.